This is a list of T cell receptor beta chains from one sample in a study of T cells after yellow fever vaccination. One entry per CDR3 protein results from TCRdb running MiXCR on the 5' RACE reads. The sample yields some 560,000 distinct CDR3 sequences, about a sixth seen once. Material: PBMCs, obtained about 5 days after the first yellow fever vaccination. The receptor source for this set is a young man who received the YFV17D yellow fever vaccine. Each CDR3 is given without its conserved first and last residue.

V,J,CDR3
TRBV7-8,TRBJ1-6,ASSLARVGSPLH
TRBV12-3/TRBV12-4,TRBJ2-5,ASSLHSPQETQY
TRBV15,TRBJ2-3,ATSREVAGITTDTQY
TRBV12-3/TRBV12-4,TRBJ2-7,ASSLQGSAYEQY
TRBV7-2,TRBJ2-7,ASSLGLAEQY
TRBV7-3,TRBJ2-1,ASSLKFDEQF
TRBV12-3/TRBV12-4,TRBJ1-4,ASSFGTGGEKLF
TRBV24-1,TRBJ2-1,ATSDPGSGLDEQF
TRBV5-1,TRBJ1-1,ASRWGRNTEAF
TRBV19,TRBJ1-1,ASLIGIEAF
TRBV4-1,TRBJ1-2,ASSQEGQVIYGYT
TRBV18,TRBJ2-7,ASSPPPGQGYEQY
TRBV3-1,TRBJ1-1,ASSQTGPMNTEAF
TRBV29-1,TRBJ1-6,SARDRGQGGPLH
TRBV5-4,TRBJ1-1,ASSLLKNTEAF
TRBV27,TRBJ1-1,ASSLGLFTEAF
TRBV28,TRBJ1-2,ASSLEAGRRGYT
TRBV6-1,TRBJ2-7,ASSAQSFSYEQY
TRBV4-2,TRBJ1-1,ASSQGGGYTEAF
TRBV7-2,TRBJ1-2,ASSLDAGVLADGYT
TRBV5-1,TRBJ2-4,ASSTGQGKNIQY
TRBV7-8,TRBJ2-3,ASSYSSSRLAGVTQY
TRBV7-2,TRBJ2-7,ASSLGLAFYEQY
TRBV15,TRBJ1-1,ATSTPEGAPNTEAF
TRBV7-2,TRBJ1-1,ASSFLKNTEAF
TRBV6-1,TRBJ1-1,ATDDRPLTRAF
TRBV7-2,TRBJ2-7,ASSLLRTSYEQY
TRBV3-1,TRBJ1-3,ASTPRGPGNTIY
TRBV12-3/TRBV12-4,TRBJ2-2,ASSLFTGELF
TRBV4-3,TRBJ1-2,ASSQERRGLNGYT
TRBV4-1,TRBJ2-7,ASSQDGGSGYEQY
TRBV12-3/TRBV12-4,TRBJ2-3,ASSAGTEDTQY
TRBV20-1,TRBJ2-1,SARDRTGSYEQF
TRBV28,TRBJ1-1,ASDRNTEAF
TRBV3-1,TRBJ2-5,ASSQSPNGQETQY
TRBV7-2,TRBJ2-1,ASSPLSGGHYNEQF
TRBV20-1,TRBJ2-7,SARDLGFNEQY
TRBV7-9,TRBJ1-3,ASSQGQINTIY
TRBV7-2,TRBJ2-1,ASSFYRGVLYEQF
TRBV7-8,TRBJ1-1,ASSDTGMNTEAF
TRBV19,TRBJ1-5,ASTMGLYSNQPQH
TRBV9,TRBJ2-5,ASSPAGGGQGEETQY
TRBV29-1,TRBJ2-5,SVPYLGGWTQY
TRBV19,TRBJ2-7,ASSVLAGGPLEQY
TRBV6-5,TRBJ1-1,ASSFTPGTEAF
TRBV5-1,TRBJ1-1,ASKYSSITEAF
TRBV20-1,TRBJ2-3,SARGSGQAGTDTQY
TRBV20-1,TRBJ2-1,SAPRGVPTSYNEQF
TRBV4-3,TRBJ2-3,ASSQDSGSTDTQY
TRBV29-1,TRBJ1-3,SVEEGTGRNTIY
TRBV5-6,TRBJ1-1,ASSLGMDTEAF
TRBV7-2,TRBJ1-2,ASSIPGFANYGYT
TRBV7-2,TRBJ1-1,ASSPGREREAF
TRBV7-2,TRBJ2-4,ASSQPIGRINIQY
TRBV20-1,TRBJ1-3,SAGDWSSGNTIY
TRBV5-5,TRBJ2-2,ASSLDRNEELF